The source of this T cell receptor beta chain is a study of blood T cell repertoires in COVID-19. Looking at the study overall: Spain, Italy and the United States supplied samples that represented acute and convalescent COVID-19. Sources were T cells, B-cell-depleted T cells, or PBMCs; the material itself was cDNA or gDNA.

This clone was seen a few times. Authors' methods: Nucleated cell number was recorded as an estimate derived from reference gene primer amplification. Measured with immunoSEQ multiplex PCR; TCRdb has only the in-frame clones, and not every one. That table furnishes V, J and clone size, whereas the DNA furnished D and trimming. Seen here are about 150,000 clones, around 89% observed once, and the top ten hold about 3.2%. The CDR3 extends over 14 amino acids. Germline-derived CDR1 and CDR2 are KGHSH and LQKENI. The trim removed 5 bases at V and 5 bases at J, leaving 7 bases unmatched. The clonotype was recovered from a man in his fifties or sixties with active or convalescent COVID-19. Sequencing was done on a sample of peripheral blood. The chain has TRBV18 and TRBJ2-7, with 9 bases matching TRBD1. CDR3 bases: TGTGCCAGCTCATCGGGACAGGGCTACGACGAGCAGTACTTC. As protein: CASSSGQGYDEQYF.